This entry lists 5 T cell receptor beta chains sequenced from one sample in a study of blood T cell repertoires in COVID-19. The data were produced by immunoSEQ multiplex PCR, yet TCRdb's version contains in-frame clones alone and is incomplete. The sample shows about 310,000 clones, approximately 89% of them seen only once. Input material: peripheral blood. The receptors originated from a woman aged 45-65 years who had recovered from COVID-19.

This rearrangement joins TRBV5-5 to TRBJ2-1, with 8 bases lining up with TRBD2. Germline V lookup: CDR1 SGHKS, CDR2 YYEKEE (reference sequence). This CDR3 spans 15 amino acids. J lost 0 bases, V lost 4 bases, and 3 bases had no gene match. Here the CDR3 DNA reads TGTGCCAGCAGCCGTACTAGCGGCTCCTACAATGAGCAGTTCTTC. Encoded protein: CASSRTSGSYNEQFF. The full variable domain, rest sourced from reference TRBV5-5 and TRBJ2-1, is DAGVTQSPTHLIKTRGQQVTLRCSPISGHKSVSWYQQVLGQGPQFIFQYYEKEERGRGNFPDRFSARQFPNYSSELNVNALLLGDSALYLCASSRTSGSYNEQFFGPGTRLTVL.

CDR3 region: CASRTGGHNEQFF. The CDR3 DNA reads TGTGCCAGCAGGACGGGGGGGCACAATGAGCAGTTCTTC. V is TRBV12-3 or TRBV12-4 and J is TRBJ2-1; TRBD2 aligns across 8 bases. Trimming took 6 bases from V and 5 from J; bases not matched to a gene: 3. The CDR3 contains 13 residues.

On this clone: The same CDR3 arises from other DNA sequences in this sample as well. V and J are TRBV6-6 and TRBJ1-1; D gene uncertain. Germline V gene data show CDR1 as MNHNY and CDR2 as SVGAGI (reference sequence). Trimming shortened V by 2 bases and J by 0 bases, and 7 bases separated the two germline ends. The CDR3 consists of 14 residues. This CDR3 reads CASSYAELNTEAFF. Here the CDR3 DNA reads TGTGCCAGCAGTTACGCGGAACTGAACACTGAAGCTTTCTTT.

This chain connects TRBV28 to TRBJ2-7; TRBD2 matches at 10 bases. With V trimmed by 3 bases and J by 1 base, 12 bases remained unmatched. Per germline, CDR1 MDHEN and CDR2 SYDVKM. This CDR3 has 18 amino acids. In nucleotides, the CDR3 is TGTGCCAGCAGTTTTTGGCTAGCGGGAGTGGTGAGGTCCTACGAGCAGTACTTC. This sequence encodes CASSFWLAGVVRSYEQYF.

The chain employs TRBV19 and TRBJ1-1, with D maybe TRBD1 (6 bases). The V gene lost 7 bases and the J gene lost 4 bases, with 13 bases spanning the gap. This CDR3 has 13 residues. Germline assignment: CDR1 LNHDA and CDR2 SQIVND (reference sequence). The CDR3 region has the DNA TGTGCCAGTACCGACAGGTCGGGCACTGAAGCTTTCTTT. Translating gives CASTDRSGTEAFF.